Listed here are 28 T cell receptor beta chains from one sample, sequenced in a study of blood T cell repertoires in COVID-19 (dated by TCRdb to about 2020). Libraries were built with the immunoSEQ multiplex PCR assay. Not all clones reach the TCRdb copy of this immuneACCESS table, which keeps in-frame sequences only. Checked studies attribute under half of the gap to unresolved V genes and leave the rest unexplained. This sample has 190,000 or so clones in its table, and approximately 90% of those were observed once. The ten largest account for approximately 0.88% of the sample. The material sequenced was peripheral blood. The receptors were gathered from a woman aged 18-29 years who had recovered from COVID-19.

The CDR3 DNA follows: TGCGCCAGCAGCCAACAGATGAACACTGAAGCTTTCTTT. Its protein product is CASSQQMNTEAFF. The genes are TRBV4-3 and TRBJ1-1; D is unresolved. The V gene lost 2 bases and the J gene lost 0 bases, with 4 bases spanning the gap. The CDR3 covers 13 residues. The germline V gene has CDR1 LGHNA and CDR2 YSLEER.

The J gene is TRBJ2-5, the V gene TRBV18; the match to TRBD1 covers 8 bases. The junction had 6 bases not matched to a gene; V was cut back by 5 bases and J by 1 base. This CDR3 has 15 residues. CDR1 KGHSH and CDR2 LQKENI come from the germline V gene. The CDR3 here is CASSSLGQGQETQYF. In DNA, the CDR3 is TGTGCCAGCTCATCTCTCGGACAGGGCCAAGAGACCCAGTACTTC. The full variable domain, rest sourced from reference TRBV18 and TRBJ2-5, is NAGVMQNPRHLVRRRGQEARLRCSPMKGHSHVYWYRQLPEEGLKFMVYLQKENIIDESGMPKERFSAEFPKEGPSILRIQQVVRGDSAAYFCASSSLGQGQETQYFGPGTRLLVL.

V gene TRBV5-6 combines with J gene TRBJ2-1, with TRBD1 identical over 8 bases. Germline CDR1 is SGHDT and CDR2 is YYEEEE. Unmatched junction bases numbered 1, after V lost 4 bases and J lost 1 base. The length of the CDR3 is 14 residues. The CDR3 DNA sequence: TGTGCCAGCAGCAGGACAGGGTCCTACAATGAGCAGTTCTTC. Translated: CASSRTGSYNEQFF.

The DNA of the CDR3 is TGTGCCAGCAGTCCACGGGGGACTAGCAAATACAATGAGCAGTTCTTC. Translated: CASSPRGTSKYNEQFF. The rearrangement links TRBV2 to TRBJ2-1, with 9 bases lining up with TRBD2. Germline V gene data show CDR1 as SNHLY and CDR2 as FYNNEI. This CDR3 is built from 16 residues. The V segment lost 5 bases and the J segment 4 bases; nucleotides outside the gene matches: 9.

The V call is TRBV6-1, the J call TRBJ2-7, with TRBD2 matching over 7 bases. Germline values: CDR1 MNHNS, CDR2 SASEGT. Germline trimming cut 2 bases from V and 6 bases from J; bases unmatched to any gene: 13. There are 16 residues in the CDR3. CDR3 nucleotides: TGTGCCAGCAGTGAACGGTTAGCGGGCATCCCAGGCGAGCAGTACGTC. Protein product: CASSERLAGIPGEQYV.

This clone occurred a few times. The chain employs TRBV14 and TRBJ2-5, with 7 bases that match TRBD2. Germline V gene data show CDR1 as SGHDN and CDR2 as FVKESK. This CDR3 has 15 amino acids. The V segment lost 1 base and the J segment 5 bases; nucleotides outside the gene matches: 7. DNA of the CDR3: TGTGCCAGCAGCCAAGGGGTAGCGGGTTACGAGACCCAGTACTTC. Translated: CASSQGVAGYETQYF.

The chain combines TRBV4-3 with TRBJ1-1; 9 bases match TRBD1. CDR1 is LGHNA and CDR2 is YSLEER in the germline V gene. This CDR3 has 15 amino acids. J was trimmed by 5 bases and V by 4 bases; bases with no gene match: 8. The CDR3 DNA sequence: TGCGCCAGCAGCCCGGACAGGGGAAGGAGGACTGAAGCTTTCTTT. Its translation: CASSPDRGRRTEAFF.

The chain uses TRBV25-1 and TRBJ1-1, with 9 bases identical to TRBD1. The CDR3 extends over 15 amino acids. CDR1 and CDR2 (germline): MGHDK, SYGVNS. Unmatched junction bases numbered 3, after V lost 2 bases and J lost 2 bases. DNA of the CDR3: TGTGCCAGCAGTGAACTGGGACAGGGAAACACTGAAGCTTTCTTT. This codes for CASSELGQGNTEAFF.

This clone has a single count. The gene calls are TRBV7-6 and TRBJ2-5; 9 bases fit TRBD1. CDR3 length equals 14 residues. Germline CDR1 is SGHVS and CDR2 is FNYEAQ. V lost 5 bases and J lost 5; bases outside the gene matches: 6. The CDR3, as DNA: TGTGCCAGCAGCCCACAGGGGGCAGGGGAGACCCAGTACTTC. Its translation: CASSPQGAGETQYF.

V usage is TRBV5-1 and J usage is TRBJ2-2; 10 nucleotides match TRBD2. Trimming at V came to 2 bases and at J to 7 bases, leaving 11 bases not matched to a gene. The CDR3 runs to 17 residues. Per the germline V gene, CDR1 is SGHRS and CDR2 is YFSETQ. The CDR3 nucleotides are TGCGCCAGCAGCTTTCAAGTAGCGGGAGGCCGAGGCGGGGAGCTGTTTTTT. Protein: CASSFQVAGGRGGELFF.

This rearrangement joins TRBV28 to TRBJ2-7; D is perhaps TRBD2 (5 bases). The V and J ends lost 2 bases and 7 bases respectively, with 15 bases between them. Germline V gene data show CDR1 as MDHEN and CDR2 as SYDVKM. CDR3 length: 14 amino acids. The CDR3 is CASSLEGTPLEQYV. CDR3 sequence (DNA): TGTGCCAGCAGTTTAGAGGGTACTCCGCTAGAGCAGTACGTC.

This chain uses TRBV21-1 with TRBJ2-7; the D call TRBD1 from the table was never checked on the DNA. TRBV21-1 is a recognized pseudogene. The length of the CDR3 is 14 residues. CDR3 sequence: CASSKGEQGREQYV. CDR3 nucleotides: TGTGCCAGCAGCAAAGGAGAACAGGGCCGCGAGCAGTACGTC.

This chain joins TRBV6-2 or TRBV6-3 and TRBJ1-1, with D tentatively TRBD1 (5 bases). From germline, CDR1 is MNHEY and CDR2 SVGEGT. With 2 bases removed from V and 7 bases from J, the gap between germline ends came to 20 bases. The CDR3 is 16 amino acids. The CDR3 loop reads CASSYMGPTGTNEAFF. DNA of the CDR3: TGTGCCAGCAGTTACATGGGGCCCACGGGCACAAATGAAGCTTTCTTT.

J is TRBJ2-7 and V is TRBV21-1; the DNA was not compared with TRBD2, the D call given in the table. TRBV21-1 is a pseudogene segment. The CDR3 sequence is 19 residues long. The CDR3 sequence: CASPNLDRLAGAKACEQYV. The CDR3 DNA sequence: TGTGCCAGCCCCAACCTCGATCGACTAGCGGGAGCCAAGGCCTGCGAGCAGTACGTC.

V is TRBV28 and J is TRBJ1-5; 7 bases fit TRBD1. Germline loops: CDR1 MDHEN, CDR2 SYDVKM. V was clipped by 5 bases and J by 0 bases; unmatched bases: 7. CDR3 length: 16 residues. The CDR3 DNA reads TGTGCCAGCAGTCTCCCGGGACAGTATAGCAATCAGCCCCAGCATTTT. Translating it yields CASSLPGQYSNQPQHF.

V and J are TRBV19 and TRBJ2-3, with a possible D match to TRBD1 (6 bases). This CDR3 is built from 13 residues. Trimming stripped 5 bases from V and 6 bases from J, with 12 bases between. Germline V gene lookup returns CDR1 LNHDA and CDR2 SQIVND (reference sequence). The CDR3 loop reads CASSLRDIDTQYF. The CDR3 DNA reads as TGTGCCAGTAGTTTAAGGGACATTGATACGCAGTATTTT.

The chain is built from TRBV6-4 and TRBJ2-7; D possibly corresponds to TRBD2 (5 bases). From germline, CDR1 is MRHNA and CDR2 SNTAGT. The CDR3 sequence is 15 residues long. The V end was cut by 10 bases, the J end by 6 bases, with 25 bases between. The CDR3 DNA follows: TGTGCCATCCCTACCCAGCCGGGCCCTAGCCGCGAGCAGTACTTC. Its translation: CAIPTQPGPSREQYF.

V gene TRBV18 combines with J gene TRBJ1-4; no reliable D call. Trimming took 6 bases from V and 3 from J, leaving 11 bases between them. CDR3 length: 14 residues. Looked up from germline, CDR1 is KGHSH and CDR2 is LQKENI. The CDR3: CASSQTGSNEKLFF. The CDR3 DNA sequence: TGTGCCAGCTCTCAAACGGGTTCTAATGAAAAACTGTTTTTT.

The chain joins TRBV21-1 to TRBJ2-7; no DNA check was done on the table's D call, TRBD1. TRBV21-1 is annotated as a pseudogene. This CDR3 has 17 residues. The CDR3 DNA follows: TGTGCCAGCAGCAAATTACTCAGGTCACCTGAGATCTACGAGCAGTACGTC. Translation: CASSKLLRSPEIYEQYV.

The chain employs TRBV27 and TRBJ1-5, with no clear D. The germline CDR1 and CDR2 sequences are MNHEY and SMNVEV (reference sequence). Trimming stripped 5 bases from V and 2 bases from J, with 19 bases between. This CDR3 has 17 amino acids. The CDR3 sequence is CASSIGLPRRGNQPQHF. CDR3 bases: TGTGCCAGCAGTATCGGGCTGCCTCGGAGGGGCAATCAGCCCCAGCATTTT.

The chain employs TRBV20-1 and TRBJ2-7, with 14 bases identical to TRBD2. Germline CDR1 DFQATT, CDR2 SNEGSKA (reference sequence). V gave up 3 bases and J gave up 1 base; unmatched junction bases: 2. CDR3 size: 15 residues. The CDR3 protein is CSASGTSGRSYEQYV. Here the CDR3 DNA reads TGCAGTGCTAGTGGGACTAGCGGGAGATCCTACGAGCAGTACGTC.

This clone came up many times. The rearrangement joins TRBV6-4 to TRBJ2-2; the D is unclear. The V end lost 0 bases, the J end lost 5 bases, and 4 bases lay between the germline ends. Germline CDR1 is MRHNA and CDR2 is SNTAGT. This CDR3 contains 13 residues. CDR3 in amino acids: CASSDSETGELFF. The CDR3 nucleotides are TGTGCCAGCAGTGACTCGGAGACCGGGGAGCTGTTTTTT.

The chain links TRBV19 to TRBJ2-1; 10 bases are shared with TRBD2. Germline V gene lookup returns CDR1 LNHDA and CDR2 SQIVND (reference sequence). The CDR3 contains 16 residues. V shed 5 bases, J shed 10 bases, and the junction held 14 bases outside the gene matches. CDR3 sequence reads: CASSDIGLAGEGEQFF. CDR3 in DNA: TGTGCCAGTAGTGACATAGGTCTAGCGGGAGAAGGAGAGCAGTTCTTC.

This rearrangement joins TRBV4-1 to TRBJ2-2; 9 bases map to TRBD1. The junction had 3 bases not matched to a gene; V was cut back by 2 bases and J by 2 bases. In germline, CDR1 is MGHRA, CDR2 YSYEKL. The CDR3 length is 16 residues. The CDR3 region has the DNA TGCGCCAGCAGCCAACGGGACAGGGTCAACACCGGGGAGCTGTTTTTT. Translating it yields CASSQRDRVNTGELFF.

This clone was seen once. This chain connects TRBV6-5 to TRBJ2-1, with D perhaps TRBD1 (5 bases). Germline CDR1 and CDR2: MNHEY and SVGAGI. The V end lost 10 bases, the J end lost 2 bases, and 15 bases lay between the germline ends. The CDR3 has 14 residues. The CDR3 reads CATCARVPYNEQFF. In DNA, the CDR3 is TGTGCCACCTGCGCCAGGGTGCCCTACAATGAGCAGTTCTTC.

The genes are TRBV2 and TRBJ1-6; 9 bases match TRBD1. The CDR3 spans 15 residues. V lost 8 bases to trimming and J lost 6 bases; unmatched junction nucleotides: 8. Germline V gene sequence: CDR1 SNHLY, CDR2 FYNNEI. CDR3 coding DNA: TGTGCCAGCGGGGGACAGGGTCTGGGTAATTCACCCCTCCACTTT. Its translation is CASGGQGLGNSPLHF. The complete variable domain, with remaining parts taken from reference TRBV2 and TRBJ1-6, reads EPEVTQTPSHQVTQMGQEVILRCVPISNHLYFYWYRQILGQKVEFLVSFYNNEISEKSEIFDDQFSVERPDGSNFTLKIRSTKLEDSAMYFCASGGQGLGNSPLHFGNGTRLTVT.

V gene TRBV4-1 combines with J gene TRBJ1-2, with D uncertain. Trimming pared 8 bases from V and 7 bases from J, leaving 17 bases between. Germline values: CDR1 MGHRA, CDR2 YSYEKL. The CDR3 is 13 amino acids. The CDR3 is CASGGLLSSGYTF. The CDR3 region has the DNA TGCGCCAGCGGAGGGCTCCTAAGCTCTGGCTACACCTTC.

This chain connects TRBV25-1 to TRBJ1-2; D is undetermined. Per the germline V gene, CDR1 is MGHDK and CDR2 is SYGVNS. The length of the CDR3 is 12 residues. V shed 2 bases and J shed 5 bases, with 6 bases lying between them. For the CDR3, the DNA is TGTGCCAGCAGTGAAACCCTATATGGCTACACCTTC. Its protein is CASSETLYGYTF.